This T cell receptor beta chain was obtained from a study of blood T cells in healthy people across ages. Overall study context: About one barcoded beta molecule per two T cells was captured by template switching. General observations from the study: Roughly linear age-related decline in beta diversity appeared, significant by age about 40.

Next came a second PCR, run for roughly 7 to 12 cycles, which used a sample-barcoded 5' primer along with a J-beta primer mix. TCRdb independently ran MiXCR on the 5' RACE reads; one entry per CDR3 protein. The sample has about 400,000 distinct CDR3 sequences, about half seen once. To note about this clonotype: The antigen remains undetermined.

V was pared by 5 bases and J by 0 bases, with 16 bases between. Germline lookup yields CDR1 MDHEN and CDR2 SYDVKM. The CDR3 loop spans 16 amino acids. The receptor was derived from a man aged 60 to 75 in good health. The sample taken for sequencing was blood. The chain couples TRBV28 to TRBJ1-2, with D tentatively TRBD1 (5 bases). CDR3 DNA sequence: TGTGCCAGCAGTCCCTCGGGGACGGGCGCTAACTATGGCTACACCTTC. Its translation: CASSPSGTGANYGYTF.